This paragraph reports one T cell receptor (beta chain). This specimen belongs to a study of T cell responses to AZD1222 COVID-19 vaccine. Study context: Second-dose intervals near 4 or 12 weeks were combined.

Sequenced by immunoSEQ multiplex PCR; TCRdb stores in-frame clones only, minus some. The sample has about 120,000 clones; 92% are singletons. Trimming removed 3 bases from V and 12 bases from J; junction bases left unmatched: 6. From germline, CDR1 is SGDLS and CDR2 YYNGEE. There are 14 residues in the CDR3. The input for sequencing was peripheral blood, taken on day 0 of AZD1222 vaccination. This TCR derives from an adult in good health. This chain joins TRBV9 and TRBJ1-6; 10 positions match TRBD1. CDR3 in DNA: TGTGCCAGCAGCGGACATGGACAGGGGGAACCCCTCCACTTT. Translating it yields CASSGHGQGEPLHF.